This passage covers 3 T cell receptor beta chains from one sample sequenced in a study of blood T cells in healthy people across ages (dated by TCRdb to between 2014 and 2016). Libraries were constructed by 5' RACE. Sequenced using an Illumina HiSeq 2500. The second PCR ran for about 6 to 12 cycles and used a J-beta primer mix along with a sample-barcoded 5' primer. TCRdb trimmed public reads at Q25 via fastp, called clones via MiXCR and kept in-frame beta chains. Here each entry gathers all rows of one CDR3 protein and keeps the most common genes and DNA. Across this sample there are over 1.5 million distinct CDR3 sequences, with about 49% seen only once. The top ten constitute over 2% of the sample. Source material: blood. These receptors were taken from a woman in her thirties or forties in good health.

This clonotype was counted between two and nine times. The chain links TRBV14 to TRBJ2-2; the D is unclear. The V gene's germline CDR1 is SGHDN and CDR2 FVKESK. The CDR3 loop spans 13 amino acids. Trimming removed 1 base at V and 7 bases at J, with 7 bases between. CDR3 coding DNA: TGTGCCAGCAGCCAAGGAAGAGGCGGGGAGCTGTTTTTT. Translating it yields CASSQGRGGELFF.

This clonotype was seen a few times. The chain links TRBV20-1 to TRBJ2-7, with 9 bases matching TRBD2. The CDR3 has 16 amino acids. The trim removed 5 bases at V and 5 bases at J, leaving 16 bases unmatched. Germline V CDR1 and CDR2: DFQATT, SNEGSKA (reference sequence). The CDR3 region is CSAVPLIGGGANEQYF. The CDR3 nucleotides are TGCAGTGCTGTACCCCTTATTGGCGGGGGGGCCAACGAGCAGTACTTC.

The V call is TRBV20-1, the J call TRBJ2-3; D gene ambiguous. The CDR3 has 17 residues. The V end lost 4 bases, the J end lost 4 bases, and 24 bases lay between the germline ends. The germline V gene has CDR1 DFQATT and CDR2 SNEGSKA (reference sequence). For the CDR3, the DNA is TGCAGTGCTAAGATTCCTTCAGGCCTCGTCCTCTCAGATACGCAGTATTTT. Encoded protein: CSAKIPSGLVLSDTQYF.